These 18 T cell receptor beta chains were all obtained from the same sample, sequenced in a study of T cells after yellow fever vaccination (dated by TCRdb to about 2019). The sample's treatment or condition, from its label and the paper: live attenuated yellow fever vaccine strain. To prepare the library, 5' RACE was applied. The instrument was an Illumina NovaSeq 6000. TCRdb reanalyzed the raw reads on its own, using fastp at Q25 for trimming and MiXCR for clone calling, and kept in-frame beta chains. One record per CDR3 amino acid sequence lists the most common genes and DNA. For this sample the table gives 280,000 or so distinct CDR3 sequences, of which 7.5% to 9% were detected only once. The top ten constitute 3% to 4% of the sample. Sample: CD4+ T cells sorted from PBMCs, taken 5 days after the yellow fever booster vaccination. These receptors were taken from a man between 18 and 35 years old who received the YFV17D yellow fever vaccine.

The chain couples TRBV4-3 to TRBJ2-3; tentatively, D is TRBD1 (5 bases). The length of the CDR3 is 17 residues. The V and J ends lost 0 bases and 2 bases respectively, with 15 bases between them. Germline CDR1 reads LGHNA; CDR2 reads YSLEER. The CDR3 loop is CASSQDFRAGNTDTQYF. In DNA form, the CDR3 reads TGCGCCAGCAGCCAAGATTTCCGAGCAGGGAACACAGATACGCAGTATTTT.

This clonotype was detected a few times. The chain employs TRBV27 and TRBJ1-4; D ambiguous. The CDR3 loop spans 15 amino acids. Per germline, CDR1 MNHEY and CDR2 SMNVEV (reference sequence). With 5 bases removed from V and 4 bases from J, the gap between germline ends came to 14 bases. The DNA for the CDR3 is TGTGCCAGCAGTGCCCGGAAGGCCTATAATGAAAAACTGTTTTTT. Translated: CASSARKAYNEKLFF.

This clonotype appeared many times. This chain uses TRBV4-3 with TRBJ2-5; the D gene could be TRBD1 or TRBD2 (5 bases each). The germline V and J ends were trimmed by 1 base and 5 bases, with 8 bases remaining between them. The CDR3 loop spans 13 amino acids. In germline, CDR1 is LGHNA, CDR2 YSLEER. The CDR3 loop reads CASSQGRGETQYF. The CDR3 region has the DNA TGCGCCAGCAGCCAAGGACGGGGCGAGACCCAGTACTTC.

In its sample, this clonotype was seen a few times. The CDR3 spells CASKGQDTGELFF. In nucleotides, the CDR3 is TGTGCCAGTAAGGGACAGGACACCGGGGAGCTGTTTTTT. This chain joins TRBV27 and TRBJ2-2; TRBD1 aligns across 8 bases. This CDR3 region has 13 residues. Per germline, CDR1 MNHEY and CDR2 SMNVEV (reference sequence). Germline trimming cut 9 bases from V and 3 bases from J; bases unmatched to any gene: 3.

This clonotype came up a few times. The genes are TRBV21-1 and TRBJ2-7; the table's D call, TRBD1, was not checked against the DNA. TRBV21-1 is termed a pseudogene. This CDR3 is built from 15 residues. The chain's CDR3 is CASSGPGGATYEQYF. CDR3 nucleotides: TGTGCCAGCAGCGGTCCAGGGGGCGCGACCTACGAGCAGTACTTC.

This clonotype was counted at least ten times. The chain joins TRBV10-3 to TRBJ2-7, with 8 bases aligning to TRBD1. CDR1 and CDR2 from the germline V gene are ENHRY and SYGVKD. The CDR3 is 14 amino acids. The V segment lost 6 bases and the J segment 2 bases; nucleotides outside the gene matches: 6. The DNA for the CDR3 is TGTGCCATCAGGGAGGACAGGGTCCCCTACGAGCAGTACTTC. It is translated as CAIREDRVPYEQYF.

There are a few counts of this clonotype. This sequence joins TRBV5-4 and TRBJ2-1, with D possibly TRBD2 on 7 matching bases. V lost 9 bases and J 0 bases, leaving 13 bases between the germline ends. The CDR3 length is 14 residues. The germline CDR1 and CDR2 sequences are SGHNT and YYREEE (reference sequence). DNA of the CDR3: TGTGCCACCTCGGGGGGCCGCTCCTACAATGAGCAGTTCTTC. This sequence encodes CATSGGRSYNEQFF.

This chain links TRBV7-2 with TRBJ1-4; a weak D match, TRBD1 (5 bases). CDR3 length: 14 residues. Germline CDR1 reads SGHTA; CDR2 reads FQGNSA. The V end lost 3 bases, the J end lost 16 bases, and 21 bases lay between the germline ends. The CDR3, as DNA: TGTGCCAGCAGCTTCAGTGCAGGGAACGTCGTACCGTTTTTT. Its translation is CASSFSAGNVVPFF. Together with reference TRBV7-2 and TRBJ1-4, the CDR3 gives the full variable domain: GAGVSQSPSNKVTEKGKDVELRCDPISGHTALYWYRQSLGQGLEFLIYFQGNSAPDKSGLPSDRFSAERTGGSVSTLTIQRTQQEDSAVYLCASSFSAGNVVPFFGSGTQLSVL.

This clonotype was observed many times. This chain uses TRBV10-3 with TRBJ2-5, with TRBD2 matching over 13 bases. Germline CDR1 ENHRY, CDR2 SYGVKD. The V segment lost 4 bases and the J segment 5 bases; nucleotides outside the gene matches: 7. This CDR3 spans 16 amino acids. CDR3 region: CAISVGTSGATETQYF. The CDR3 DNA is TGTGCCATCAGTGTAGGGACTAGCGGGGCGACGGAGACCCAGTACTTC.

This clonotype was detected only a few times. CDR3 protein: CASSLAGNAETQYF. CDR3 in DNA: TGTGCCAGCAGCTTGGCCGGGAACGCGGAGACCCAGTACTTC. The chain couples TRBV5-6 to TRBJ2-5; perhaps TRBD2 as D (5 bases). Per germline, CDR1 SGHDT and CDR2 YYEEEE. V lost 0 bases and J lost 5, with 11 bases in between. The CDR3 loop spans 14 amino acids.

The genes are TRBV7-2 and TRBJ1-1; no firm D call. Germline CDR1 is SGHTA and CDR2 is FQGNSA. The CDR3 loop spans 13 amino acids. The V and J ends lost 2 bases and 4 bases respectively, with 8 bases between them. The CDR3 spells CASSLWGSTEAFF. CDR3 nucleotide sequence: TGTGCCAGCAGCTTATGGGGAAGCACTGAAGCTTTCTTT.

This clonotype was counted between two and nine times. The rearrangement uses TRBV19 and TRBJ2-3; 8 bases agree with TRBD2. Germline CDR1 reads LNHDA; CDR2 reads SQIVND (reference sequence). The CDR3 totals 14 residues. V dropped 6 bases and J dropped 0; count of bases not matched to a gene: 2. The CDR3 loop reads CASRVAGSTDTQYF. For the CDR3, the DNA is TGTGCCAGTAGGGTAGCGGGGAGCACAGATACGCAGTATTTT.

This clonotype was observed a single time. The chain recombines TRBV15 with TRBJ2-2; D perhaps matches TRBD1 (6 bases). In germline, CDR1 is LNHNV, CDR2 YYDKDF (reference sequence). Deletions cut 8 bases from V and 5 bases from J, with 6 bases between. The CDR3 covers 11 residues. CDR3 bases: TGTGCCACCCAGGGGACCGGGGAGCTGTTTTTT. This encodes CATQGTGELFF.

This clonotype was observed many times. The chain has TRBV7-8 and TRBJ2-1, with 9 bases identical to TRBD2. The CDR3 is 13 amino acids. CDR1 and CDR2 from the germline V gene are SGHVS and FQNEAQ. V lost 3 bases to trimming and J lost 9 bases; unmatched junction nucleotides: 3. CDR3 loop: CASSFSGGSEQFF. CDR3 sequence (DNA): TGTGCCAGCAGCTTTAGCGGGGGTAGTGAGCAGTTCTTC.

In this sample, this clonotype turned up a few times. The J gene is TRBJ1-2, the V gene TRBV5-1; the match to TRBD1 covers 9 bases. There are 15 residues in the CDR3. Germline CDR1 reads SGHRS; CDR2 reads YFSETQ. Losses at the gene ends were 4 bases for V and 8 bases for J; bases not matched to a gene: 12. The CDR3 bases are TGCGCCAGCAGCACCGGGACAGGGCTCGTGGAGGGCTACACCTTC. Translating it yields CASSTGTGLVEGYTF.

This clonotype has just a few counts. This chain connects TRBV11-1 to TRBJ1-2; the match to TRBD1 covers 9 bases. The CDR3 sequence is 15 residues long. Germline CDR1 is SGHAT and CDR2 is FQDESV (reference sequence). V lost 4 bases and J lost 0; bases outside the gene matches: 3. This CDR3 is CASSSDRGANYGYTF. The CDR3, as DNA: TGTGCCAGCAGCTCGGACAGGGGTGCTAACTATGGCTACACCTTC.

J is TRBJ2-2 and V is TRBV7-2; 8 bases agree with TRBD1. Per germline, CDR1 SGHTA and CDR2 FQGNSA. This CDR3 comprises 16 residues. Losses at the gene ends were 4 bases for V and 5 bases for J; bases not matched to a gene: 9. CDR3 nucleotides: TGTGCCAGCAGCTCCGCGGACAGGGCGGGGACCGGGGAGCTGTTTTTT. It translates to CASSSADRAGTGELFF. The whole variable domain, filled in from reference TRBV7-2 and TRBJ2-2, reads GAGVSQSPSNKVTEKGKDVELRCDPISGHTALYWYRQSLGQGLEFLIYFQGNSAPDKSGLPSDRFSAERTGGSVSTLTIQRTQQEDSAVYLCASSSADRAGTGELFFGEGSRLTVL.

The rearrangement joins TRBV9 to TRBJ2-1; 8 bases agree with TRBD2. CDR3 size: 15 residues. The trim removed 4 bases at V and 6 bases at J, leaving 9 bases unmatched. Per germline, CDR1 SGDLS and CDR2 YYNGEE. Here the CDR3 DNA reads TGTGCCAGCAGCCCCCGGACTAGCCTCCTCAATGAGCAGTTCTTC. Its translation is CASSPRTSLLNEQFF.